A selection of T cell receptor beta chains follows, all from one sample in a study of long-term antiretroviral therapy in people with HIV. Repertoires were generated with immunoSEQ multiplex PCR, while TCRdb's copy carries only in-frame clones and drops some. The sample gives about 35,000 clones, around 83% of which show up once; roughly 5.8% is in the top ten. The sequenced sample was unsorted PBMCs, obtained 1 year after starting antiretroviral therapy. All receptors come from a man between 18 and 35 years old with HIV. Each CDR3 is given with its conserved first and last residue. Each record gives: CDR3 length, clone size, D gene, V gene, J gene, CDR3 protein, CDR3 DNA. D genes are given only for firm matches. The size entry is marked missing in some rows and otherwise reads once, few, many or a size class.

16	.	TRBD2	TRBV28	TRBJ2-5	CASAEGLAGGQETQYF	TGTGCCAGCGCCGAAGGTTTAGCGGGGGGACAAGAGACCCAGTACTTC
11	.	.	TRBV18	TRBJ2-7	CASSPGVEQYF	TGTGCCAGCTCACCTGGGGTCGAGCAGTACTTC
15	.	TRBD2	TRBV4-3	TRBJ2-1	CASSQLPGGHNEQFF	TGCGCCAGCAGCCAACTACCGGGAGGCCACAATGAGCAGTTCTTC
16	.	TRBD1	TRBV6-5	TRBJ2-1	CASSYSAGGAYNEQFF	TGTGCCAGCAGTTACTCCGCAGGGGGCGCCTACAATGAGCAGTTCTTC
17	.	.	TRBV7-9	TRBJ1-1	CASSFPREDTPYTEAFF	TGTGCCAGCAGCTTCCCCCGGGAGGACACTCCATACACTGAAGCTTTCTTT
14	.	.	TRBV13	TRBJ2-2	CASSLEGDTGELFF	TGTGCCAGCAGCTTAGAGGGCGACACCGGGGAGCTGTTTTTT
15	.	.	TRBV7-6	TRBJ2-5	CASSLVGSFQETQYF	TGTGCCAGCAGCTTAGTCGGTAGCTTCCAAGAGACCCAGTACTTC
11	.	.	TRBV28	TRBJ1-2	CASSSGAAGSF	TGTGCCAGCAGTTCAGGGGCCGCAGGGTCCTTC
13	.	TRBD1	TRBV7-7	TRBJ2-7	CASSWGTDYEQYF	TGTGCCAGCAGCTGGGGGACAGACTACGAGCAGTACTTC
13	.	.	TRBV5-1	TRBJ1-2	CASSPLGRYGYTF	TGCGCCAGCAGCCCCTTGGGACGCTATGGCTACACCTTC
13	.	.	TRBV7-6	TRBJ2-5	CASSSKSGGPLHF	TGTGCCAGCAGTTCAAAAAGTGGGGGGCCCCTCCACTTC
14	.	TRBD1	TRBV19	TRBJ2-7	CASSRDSDSYEQYF	TGTGCCAGTAGTAGGGACAGTGACTCCTACGAGCAGTACTTC
15	few	.	TRBV7-9	TRBJ2-7	CASSSADDGRYEQYF	TGTGCCAGCAGCTCCGCCGACGACGGGCGCTACGAGCAGTACTTC
15	.	.	TRBV6-5	TRBJ1-5	CASNAQGPGNQPQHF	TGTGCCAGCAATGCCCAGGGGCCCGGCAATCAGCCCCAGCATTTT
14	.	.	TRBV4-1	TRBJ2-7	CASSLKVPDYEQYF	TGCGCCAGCAGCCTCAAGGTTCCCGACTACGAGCAGTACTTC
14	.	TRBD2	TRBV27	TRBJ2-1	CASSSLGSGNEQFF	TGTGCCAGCAGTTCCCTTGGTAGCGGGAATGAGCAGTTCTTC